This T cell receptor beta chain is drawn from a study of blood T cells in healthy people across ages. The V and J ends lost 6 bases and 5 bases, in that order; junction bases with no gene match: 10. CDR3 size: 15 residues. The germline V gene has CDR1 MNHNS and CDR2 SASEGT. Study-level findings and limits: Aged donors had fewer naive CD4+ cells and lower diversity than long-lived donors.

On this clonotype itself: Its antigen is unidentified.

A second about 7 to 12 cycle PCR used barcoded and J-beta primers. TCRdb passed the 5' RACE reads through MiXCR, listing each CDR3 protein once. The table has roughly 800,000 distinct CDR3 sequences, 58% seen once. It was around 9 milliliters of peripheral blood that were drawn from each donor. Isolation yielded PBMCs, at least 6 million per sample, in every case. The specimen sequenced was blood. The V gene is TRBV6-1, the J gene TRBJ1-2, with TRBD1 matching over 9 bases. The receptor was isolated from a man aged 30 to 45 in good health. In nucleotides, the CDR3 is TGTGCCAGCAGGCCTGGACAGGGGTCCGCTTATGGCTACACCTTC. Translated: CASRPGQGSAYGYTF.